A selection of T cell receptor beta chains follows, all from one sample in a study of blood T cell repertoires in COVID-19. The method was immunoSEQ multiplex PCR; TCRdb's version includes in-frame clones alone and lacks a portion of them. The data contain some 140,000 clones, 65% to 80% of them seen just once; the ten biggest clones take up about 12%. The specimen sequenced was peripheral blood. The receptors were gathered from a man older than 75 with acute or convalescent COVID-19. Both conserved end residues are part of each CDR3. The D gene is left open where the match is weak. Clone size appears in some rows only: once, few, many, or a class for an expanded clone.

d_gene: TRBD2
abundance: once
v_gene: TRBV11-2
len: 16
j_gene: TRBJ2-3
CDR3nt: TGTGCCAGCAGCCCCCGGGTAGCGGGGAGCGGGGATACGCAGTATTTT
CDR3aa: CASSPRVAGSGDTQYF

d_gene: .
abundance: .
v_gene: TRBV9
len: 16
j_gene: TRBJ2-7
CDR3nt: TGTGCCAGCAGCTCCACCGGAGGAGCTCGGTACGACGAGCAGTACTTC
CDR3aa: CASSSTGGARYDEQYF

d_gene: .
abundance: .
v_gene: TRBV18
len: 13
j_gene: TRBJ1-1
CDR3nt: TGTGCCAGCTCACCACCAGGAGGGACTGAAGCTTTCTTT
CDR3aa: CASSPPGGTEAFF

d_gene: .
abundance: .
v_gene: TRBV2
len: 14
j_gene: TRBJ2-3
CDR3nt: TGTGCCAGCAGTCCTTTCTCTAGCACAGATACGCAGTATTTT
CDR3aa: CASSPFSSTDTQYF

d_gene: .
abundance: .
v_gene: TRBV18
len: 19
j_gene: TRBJ1-5
CDR3nt: TGTGCCAGCTCACCACTACGCAGCTCCGGGGGTGAAGGCAATCAGCCCCAGCATTTT
CDR3aa: CASSPLRSSGGEGNQPQHF

d_gene: TRBD1
abundance: .
v_gene: TRBV27
len: 14
j_gene: TRBJ1-1
CDR3nt: TGTGCCAGCAGTCGGGACAGGGTGTTTACTGAAGCTTTCTTT
CDR3aa: CASSRDRVFTEAFF

d_gene: .
abundance: .
v_gene: TRBV2
len: 10
j_gene: TRBJ2-7
CDR3nt: TGTGCCAGCAGTATATACGAGCAGTACTTC
CDR3aa: CASSIYEQYF

d_gene: .
abundance: .
v_gene: TRBV19
len: 14
j_gene: TRBJ1-5
CDR3nt: TGTGCCAGTAGGCCAATACAAAGCAATCAGCCCCAGCATTTT
CDR3aa: CASRPIQSNQPQHF

d_gene: TRBD2
abundance: .
v_gene: TRBV18
len: 17
j_gene: TRBJ2-2
CDR3nt: TGTGCCAGCTCACCAGCTGGGACTAGCGGGAGGACCGGGGAGCTGTTTTTT
CDR3aa: CASSPAGTSGRTGELFF

d_gene: .
abundance: .
v_gene: TRBV29-1
len: 10
j_gene: TRBJ1-1
CDR3nt: TGCAGCGTACGAGACGCCGGGACAATGTTC
CDR3aa: CSVRDAGTMF

d_gene: TRBD1
abundance: .
v_gene: TRBV6-5
len: 15
j_gene: TRBJ1-5
CDR3nt: TGTGCCAGCAGTTCCCAGGGACAGGTTGGTCAGCCCCAGCATTTT
CDR3aa: CASSSQGQVGQPQHF

d_gene: TRBD1
abundance: .
v_gene: TRBV2
len: 12
j_gene: TRBJ2-2
CDR3nt: TGTGCCAGCAGAACAGGGGCCGGGGAGCTGTTTTTT
CDR3aa: CASRTGAGELFF

d_gene: TRBD1
abundance: .
v_gene: TRBV2
len: 14
j_gene: TRBJ1-5
CDR3nt: TGTGCCAGCAGTGTGGACAGGGGGTACCAGCCCCAGCATTTT
CDR3aa: CASSVDRGYQPQHF

d_gene: .
abundance: .
v_gene: TRBV7-2
len: 14
j_gene: TRBJ1-1
CDR3nt: TGTGCCAGCAGCCCCGGACAGATGAACACTGAAGCTTTCTTT
CDR3aa: CASSPGQMNTEAFF

d_gene: .
abundance: .
v_gene: TRBV28
len: 11
j_gene: TRBJ2-5
CDR3nt: TGTGCCAGCAGGACATATGGGACCCAGTACTTC
CDR3aa: CASRTYGTQYF

d_gene: .
abundance: once
v_gene: TRBV28
len: 14
j_gene: TRBJ1-5
CDR3nt: TGTGCCAGCAGTTTAGGGGGGGCCGATCAGCCCCAGCATTTT
CDR3aa: CASSLGGADQPQHF

d_gene: .
abundance: .
v_gene: TRBV5-6
len: 14
j_gene: TRBJ2-5
CDR3nt: TGTGCCAGCAGCACAAGAGGCCGATCCCAAGCCCAGTACTTC
CDR3aa: CASSTRGRSQAQYF

d_gene: .
abundance: .
v_gene: TRBV4-3
len: 15
j_gene: TRBJ1-1
CDR3nt: TGCGCCAGCAGCCAAGACAGGGCTAGTGACACTGAAGCTTTCTTT
CDR3aa: CASSQDRASDTEAFF

d_gene: TRBD2
abundance: .
v_gene: TRBV24-1
len: 14
j_gene: TRBJ2-1
CDR3nt: TGTGCCACCAGGCCTAGCGGGGGGGTCTATGAGCAGTTCTTC
CDR3aa: CATRPSGGVYEQFF

d_gene: .
abundance: .
v_gene: TRBV28
len: 11
j_gene: TRBJ2-3
CDR3nt: TGTGCCAGCGGACACACAGATACGCAGTATTTT
CDR3aa: CASGHTDTQYF

d_gene: TRBD2
abundance: once
v_gene: TRBV7-3
len: 17
j_gene: TRBJ2-1
CDR3nt: TGTGCCAGCAGCGCCTCTAGCGGGGGCGTCACCTACAATGAGCAGTTCTTC
CDR3aa: CASSASSGGVTYNEQFF

d_gene: .
abundance: .
v_gene: TRBV19
len: 18
j_gene: TRBJ2-3
CDR3nt: TGTGCCAGTGGGGCGGTTGGCATGACGACCTTCGCCACAGATACGCAGTATTTT
CDR3aa: CASGAVGMTTFATDTQYF

d_gene: TRBD2
abundance: .
v_gene: TRBV10-3
len: 14
j_gene: TRBJ2-1
CDR3nt: TGTGCCATCAGTGAAGGGACTAGCGGGGGAGAGCAGTTCTTC
CDR3aa: CAISEGTSGGEQFF

d_gene: .
abundance: .
v_gene: TRBV28
len: 13
j_gene: TRBJ1-1
CDR3nt: TGTGCCAGCAACCTACAGGTAAACACTGAAGCTTTCTTT
CDR3aa: CASNLQVNTEAFF

d_gene: .
abundance: .
v_gene: TRBV5-1
len: 15
j_gene: TRBJ1-4
CDR3nt: TGCGCCAGCAGCCCGACCGGGACTGGATGGGAAAAACTGTTTTTT
CDR3aa: CASSPTGTGWEKLFF

d_gene: .
abundance: .
v_gene: TRBV5-1
len: 12
j_gene: TRBJ1-6
CDR3nt: TGCGCCAGCAGCAATAGTAATTCACCCCTCCACTTT
CDR3aa: CASSNSNSPLHF

d_gene: .
abundance: .
v_gene: TRBV5-1
len: 15
j_gene: TRBJ2-7
CDR3nt: TGCGCCAGCAGCTTGTATCCCTATACAGGCTACGAGCAGTACTTC
CDR3aa: CASSLYPYTGYEQYF

d_gene: .
abundance: .
v_gene: TRBV6-5
len: 13
j_gene: TRBJ1-1
CDR3nt: TGTGCCAGCAGAGCGGACAGAAACACTGAAGCTTTCTTT
CDR3aa: CASRADRNTEAFF

d_gene: .
abundance: .
v_gene: TRBV6-6
len: 13
j_gene: TRBJ1-5
CDR3nt: TGTGCCAGCAGTTACTCGTCCCTACAGCCCCAGCATTTT
CDR3aa: CASSYSSLQPQHF

d_gene: TRBD1
abundance: .
v_gene: TRBV30
len: 14
j_gene: TRBJ2-5
CDR3nt: TGTGCCTGGAGTTTGGACAGGGGATGGGAGACCCAGTACTTC
CDR3aa: CAWSLDRGWETQYF

d_gene: TRBD2
abundance: .
v_gene: TRBV18
len: 16
j_gene: TRBJ2-2
CDR3nt: TGTGCCAGCTCAGCTTTAGCGGGGAAAAACACCGGGGAGCTGTTTTTT
CDR3aa: CASSALAGKNTGELFF

d_gene: .
abundance: .
v_gene: TRBV20-1
len: 11
j_gene: TRBJ2-1
CDR3nt: TGCAGTGCTGGGGGGACGGAGGGTAGGTTCTTC
CDR3aa: CSAGGTEGRFF

d_gene: .
abundance: .
v_gene: TRBV30
len: 15
j_gene: TRBJ1-1
CDR3nt: TGTGCCTGTGGGAACGGGGGGCAGGGTACGACTGAAGCTTTCTTT
CDR3aa: CACGNGGQGTTEAFF

d_gene: TRBD1
abundance: .
v_gene: TRBV7-9
len: 14
j_gene: TRBJ1-2
CDR3nt: TGTGCCATCCATAATTCGGACAGGGCTCCTGGCTACACCTTC
CDR3aa: CAIHNSDRAPGYTF

d_gene: TRBD1
abundance: few
v_gene: TRBV11-2
len: 14
j_gene: TRBJ2-7
CDR3nt: TGTGCCAGCAGCTTGGTACAGGGGGCCAACGAGCAGTACTTC
CDR3aa: CASSLVQGANEQYF

d_gene: .
abundance: .
v_gene: TRBV7-8
len: 13
j_gene: TRBJ2-3
CDR3nt: TGTGCCAGCAGCGTTGGGGGCCGGGATACGCAGTATTTT
CDR3aa: CASSVGGRDTQYF

d_gene: .
abundance: once
v_gene: TRBV19
len: 13
j_gene: TRBJ1-5
CDR3nt: TGTGCCAGTAGTATGGGGCTCAATCAGCCCCAGCATTTT
CDR3aa: CASSMGLNQPQHF

d_gene: .
abundance: .
v_gene: TRBV12-3/TRBV12-4
len: 13
j_gene: TRBJ1-2
CDR3nt: TGTGCCAGCAGTTTGGTCAGGAACTATGGCTACACCTTC
CDR3aa: CASSLVRNYGYTF

d_gene: TRBD1
abundance: .
v_gene: TRBV5-6
len: 17
j_gene: TRBJ1-6
CDR3nt: TGTGCCAGCAGCCGAATGAACGGACAGGGCTTGTACTCACCCCTCCACTTT
CDR3aa: CASSRMNGQGLYSPLHF

d_gene: .
abundance: .
v_gene: TRBV9
len: 17
j_gene: TRBJ1-4
CDR3nt: TGTGCCAGCAGCGTAGATGTAGGGACTGCAGGTGGGGAAAAACTGTTTTTT
CDR3aa: CASSVDVGTAGGEKLFF

d_gene: .
abundance: .
v_gene: TRBV2
len: 12
j_gene: TRBJ1-1
CDR3nt: TGTGCCAGCAGTGACGGCTTGAGGGAAGCTTTCTTT
CDR3aa: CASSDGLREAFF

d_gene: TRBD1
abundance: .
v_gene: TRBV14
len: 15
j_gene: TRBJ2-7
CDR3nt: TGTGCCAGCAGCCTCGGGACAGACGCTTCTCTCGAGCAGTACTTC
CDR3aa: CASSLGTDASLEQYF

d_gene: TRBD1
abundance: .
v_gene: TRBV4-3
len: 14
j_gene: TRBJ1-2
CDR3nt: TGCGCCAGCAGCCCAACCCCCCAGGGGGATGGCTACACCTTC
CDR3aa: CASSPTPQGDGYTF

d_gene: TRBD1
abundance: few
v_gene: TRBV24-1
len: 18
j_gene: TRBJ2-3
CDR3nt: TGTGCCACCAGTGATCGGTACCTCGACAGGGGAAGCACAGATACGCAGTATTTT
CDR3aa: CATSDRYLDRGSTDTQYF

d_gene: .
abundance: few
v_gene: TRBV3-1/TRBV3-2
len: 14
j_gene: TRBJ2-1
CDR3nt: TGTGCCAGCAGCCAGGGCCGCTCCTACAATGAGCAGTTCTTC
CDR3aa: CASSQGRSYNEQFF

d_gene: .
abundance: .
v_gene: TRBV24-1
len: 14
j_gene: TRBJ1-5
CDR3nt: TGTGCCACCAGGAGACAGTCAGTCAATCAGCCCCAGCATTTT
CDR3aa: CATRRQSVNQPQHF

d_gene: .
abundance: once
v_gene: TRBV25-1
len: 14
j_gene: TRBJ2-5
CDR3nt: TGTGCCAGCAGTGGACAAGTTAATCAAGAGACCCAGTACTTC
CDR3aa: CASSGQVNQETQYF

d_gene: TRBD1
abundance: .
v_gene: TRBV9
len: 16
j_gene: TRBJ1-2
CDR3nt: TGTGCCAGCAGCCGAGGCGACAGGGCGGAATACTATGGCTACACCTTC
CDR3aa: CASSRGDRAEYYGYTF

d_gene: .
abundance: .
v_gene: TRBV28
len: 16
j_gene: TRBJ2-5
CDR3nt: TGTGCCAGCAGTTTACCCCGTGGGGGGTTAATGGGCGCCCAGTACTTC
CDR3aa: CASSLPRGGLMGAQYF

d_gene: .
abundance: once
v_gene: TRBV5-1
len: 16
j_gene: TRBJ2-2
CDR3nt: TGCGCCAGCACCCCGAGAAATTCCAAGAACACCGGGGAGCTGTTTTTT
CDR3aa: CASTPRNSKNTGELFF

d_gene: .
abundance: few
v_gene: TRBV14
len: 14
j_gene: TRBJ1-1
CDR3nt: TGTGCCAGCAGCCAAGATCCAGGAAGTACTGAAGCTTTCTTT
CDR3aa: CASSQDPGSTEAFF

d_gene: .
abundance: .
v_gene: TRBV3-1/TRBV3-2
len: 14
j_gene: TRBJ1-2
CDR3nt: TGTGCCAGCAGCCAAGATAGTAGAGGGAGCGGCTACACCTTC
CDR3aa: CASSQDSRGSGYTF

d_gene: .
abundance: .
v_gene: TRBV19
len: 11
j_gene: TRBJ2-7
CDR3nt: TGTGCCAGTAGTTCCCTAAACGAGCAGTACTTC
CDR3aa: CASSSLNEQYF

d_gene: .
abundance: .
v_gene: TRBV29-1
len: 12
j_gene: TRBJ1-1
CDR3nt: TGCAGTGTAAGAGGGGGGGGCACTGAAGCTTTCTTT
CDR3aa: CSVRGGGTEAFF